Listed here are 26 T cell receptor beta chains from one sample, sequenced in a study of T cell responses to AZD1222 COVID-19 vaccine. Profiled with immunoSEQ multiplex PCR; TCRdb holds only in-frame clones, not every one. This table has approximately 130,000 clones, around 89% appearing once. The input for sequencing was peripheral blood, taken on day 0 of MenACWY control vaccination. The receptors derive from an adult in good health.

CDR3 nucleotides: TGTGCCAGCAGTTACGGTCAGGAGCAACCCAACGAGCAGTACTTC. The encoded protein is CASSYGQEQPNEQYF. The rearrangement joins TRBV6-5 to TRBJ2-7, with D uncertain. The CDR3 totals 15 residues. Trimming stripped 2 bases from V and 5 bases from J, with 16 bases between. The V gene's germline CDR1 is MNHEY and CDR2 SVGAGI.

This clone was counted once. The J gene is TRBJ2-5, the V gene TRBV6-5, with TRBD1 matching 9 bases. V dropped 8 bases and J dropped 5; count of bases not matched to a gene: 6. CDR1 is MNHEY and CDR2 is SVGAGI in the germline V gene. The CDR3 consists of 13 residues. The CDR3, as DNA: TGTGCCAGCGGGACAGGGACGGGGGAGACCCAGTACTTC. Translating it yields CASGTGTGETQYF.

V and J are TRBV5-6 and TRBJ1-1; maybe TRBD1 (5 bases). The V gene's germline CDR1 is SGHDT and CDR2 YYEEEE. The ends were cut back, 3 bases at V and 6 bases at J, with 9 bases in the middle. The CDR3 covers 12 residues. CDR3 sequence (DNA): TGTGCCAGCAGCTGGGGGGATGCTGAAGCTTTCTTT. This codes for CASSWGDAEAFF.

The chain links TRBV11-2 to TRBJ1-6; D uncertain. The CDR3 is made up of 14 amino acids. CDR1 and CDR2 (germline): SGHAT, FQNNGV. The V and J ends lost 1 base and 10 bases respectively, with 11 bases between them. The CDR3 coding sequence is TGTGCCAGCAGCTTAGGAGGGCGTGGGTCACCCCTCCACTTT. Its protein product is CASSLGGRGSPLHF.

The chain has TRBV5-1 and TRBJ2-2; D gene uncertain. CDR3 length: 14 residues. CDR1 is SGHRS, CDR2 YFSETQ, per germline. V shed 4 bases and J shed 1 base, with 8 bases lying between them. The CDR3 DNA reads as TGCGCCAGCAGCCCGCCGGAGAACACCGGGGAGCTGTTTTTT. Its translation is CASSPPENTGELFF.

The genes are TRBV7-2 and TRBJ2-1; D may match TRBD1 or TRBD2 (7 bases each). The CDR3 is 16 amino acids. The germline V and J ends were trimmed by 1 base and 6 bases, with 16 bases remaining between them. Looked up from germline, CDR1 is SGHTA and CDR2 is FQGNSA. The CDR3 sequence: CASSLGGGQSRNEQFF. CDR3 DNA: TGTGCCAGCAGCTTAGGGGGGGGACAGTCTCGCAATGAGCAGTTCTTC.

The chain links TRBV4-1 to TRBJ1-6; D ambiguous. The germline V and J ends were trimmed by 3 bases and 0 bases, with 12 bases remaining between them. The CDR3 sequence is 17 residues long. The germline V gene encodes CDR1 MGHRA and CDR2 YSYEKL. This CDR3 reads CASSHTQARSYNSPLHF. The CDR3 coding sequence is TGCGCCAGCAGCCATACCCAGGCGCGCTCCTATAATTCACCCCTCCACTTT.

The rearrangement uses TRBV7-6 and TRBJ2-3, with unresolved D. Trimming took 6 bases from V and 3 from J, leaving 10 bases between them. Germline CDR1 reads SGHVS; CDR2 reads FNYEAQ. The CDR3 covers 13 residues. The chain's CDR3 is CASSYPPTDTQYF. CDR3 bases: TGTGCCAGCAGTTACCCTCCAACAGATACGCAGTATTTT.

The V gene is TRBV30, the J gene TRBJ2-3; possible D gene TRBD2, 6 bases. The germline V gene has CDR1 GTSNPN and CDR2 SVGIG (reference sequence). V shed 2 bases and J shed 3 bases, with 12 bases lying between them. The CDR3 has 14 residues. As DNA, the CDR3 is TGTGCCTGGAGTTGGGACTTCGAGACAGATACGCAGTATTTT. Amino acids: CAWSWDFETDTQYF.

The chain recombines TRBV24-1 with TRBJ2-2; a weak D match, TRBD1 (6 bases). This CDR3 is 15 amino acids long. CDR1 is KGHDR and CDR2 is SFDVKD in the germline V gene. V gave up 1 base and J gave up 5 bases, with 10 bases separating them. CDR3 nucleotides: TGTGCCACCAGTGATTTCCCACAGGGAACCGGGGAGCTGTTTTTT. This translates into CATSDFPQGTGELFF.

This clone was recorded once. The V gene is TRBV7-2, the J gene TRBJ1-2; D unclear. Trimming cost V 5 bases and J 7 bases, with 20 bases left between them. CDR1 is SGHTA and CDR2 is FQGNSA in the germline V gene. This CDR3 is built from 15 residues. The CDR3 DNA sequence: TGTGCCAGCAGCCCAGAGGGCCAGGCTAGGACTGGCTACACCTTC. The encoded protein is CASSPEGQARTGYTF.

The chain recombines TRBV19 with TRBJ2-1, with 11 bases lining up with TRBD2. V shed 5 bases, J shed 5 bases, and the junction held 5 bases outside the gene matches. Germline CDR1 and CDR2: LNHDA and SQIVND (reference sequence). CDR3 length: 15 amino acids. The CDR3 loop is CASSAGTSGNNEQFF. The CDR3 nucleotides are TGTGCCAGTAGTGCCGGGACTAGCGGAAACAATGAGCAGTTCTTC.

J is TRBJ1-1 and V is TRBV5-1; 8 nucleotides agree with TRBD1. Germline V CDR1 and CDR2: SGHRS, YFSETQ. V lost 2 bases and J lost 4; bases outside the gene matches: 4. The CDR3 extends over 14 amino acids. The DNA of the CDR3 is TGCGCCAGCAGCTTTGAGACAGGGGTCACTGAAGCTTTCTTT. Residues: CASSFETGVTEAFF.

This clone came up a few times. The chain uses TRBV2 and TRBJ2-2; a weak D match, TRBD1 (6 bases). This CDR3 is 15 amino acids long. Between the trimmed V and J ends, which lost 4 bases and 3 bases, there was a span of 12 bases. Germline V gene sequence: CDR1 SNHLY, CDR2 FYNNEI. Written as DNA, the CDR3 is TGTGCCAGCAGTGTCTTTAGGACAGACACCGGGGAGCTGTTTTTT. It encodes CASSVFRTDTGELFF. The full variable domain, in which reference TRBV2 and TRBJ2-2 provide the parts outside the CDR3, is EPEVTQTPSHQVTQMGQEVILRCVPISNHLYFYWYRQILGQKVEFLVSFYNNEISEKSEIFDDQFSVERPDGSNFTLKIRSTKLEDSAMYFCASSVFRTDTGELFFGEGSRLTVL.

CDR3: CASSLAGTVKNTEAFF. The CDR3 DNA is TGTGCCAGCAGCTTAGCCGGGACAGTTAAGAACACTGAAGCTTTCTTT. The chain joins TRBV7-2 to TRBJ1-1; 7 bases fit TRBD1. With 0 bases clipped from V and 1 base from J, the junction kept 5 bases outside the gene matches. This CDR3 has 16 amino acids. CDR1 is SGHTA, CDR2 FQGNSA, per germline.

The chain joins TRBV9 to TRBJ1-5; TRBD1 matches at 9 bases. This CDR3 comprises 13 residues. Germline V gene lookup returns CDR1 SGDLS and CDR2 YYNGEE. Germline trimming cut 7 bases from V and 6 bases from J; bases unmatched to any gene: 5. The CDR3 nucleotides read TGTGCCAGCGGGACAGGGAGTACTCAGCCCCAGCATTTT. Encoded protein: CASGTGSTQPQHF.

V and J are TRBV7-8 and TRBJ2-1; 7 positions agree with TRBD2. Germline-derived CDR1 and CDR2 are SGHVS and FQNEAQ. The CDR3 runs to 16 residues. After removal of 4 bases from V and 5 bases from J, the junction contained 11 bases not matched to a gene. In DNA form, the CDR3 reads TGTGCCAGCAGCTCCTGGGAGGGAGGTGCCCACAATGAGCAGTTCTTC. Translation: CASSSWEGGAHNEQFF.

The V gene is TRBV9, the J gene TRBJ2-1, with 8 bases lining up with TRBD2. The CDR3 extends over 15 amino acids. The germline gives CDR1 SGDLS, CDR2 YYNGEE. The V gene end was trimmed by 0 bases and the J gene end by 7 bases; junction bases not matched to a gene: 6. The CDR3 here is CASSVVSGSPNEQFF. The CDR3 DNA sequence: TGTGCCAGCAGCGTAGTGAGCGGGAGTCCTAATGAGCAGTTCTTC.

The V and J genes are TRBV7-9 and TRBJ2-7, with TRBD1 as a possible D gene (6 bases). Germline V lookup: CDR1 SEHNR, CDR2 FQNEAQ (reference sequence). Trimming removed 0 bases from V and 3 bases from J, with 21 bases in between. CDR3 size: 18 residues. DNA for the CDR3: TGTGCCAGCAGCTTAGCGTACACAAAAACGGGACACCTCTACGAGCAGTACTTC. Protein product: CASSLAYTKTGHLYEQYF.

The rearrangement links TRBV9 to TRBJ2-1, with TRBD2 matching 9 bases. With V trimmed by 0 bases and J by 3 bases, 4 bases remained unmatched. CDR3 size: 16 residues. Germline lookup yields CDR1 SGDLS and CDR2 YYNGEE. CDR3 sequence: CASSVVGAGGYNEQFF. CDR3 bases: TGTGCCAGCAGCGTAGTTGGAGCGGGAGGCTACAATGAGCAGTTCTTC.

The rearrangement joins TRBV7-3 to TRBJ2-7; 7 nucleotides line up with TRBD2. Trimming took 4 bases from V and 7 from J; bases not matched to a gene: 7. The germline V gene encodes CDR1 SGHTA and CDR2 FQGTGA. The CDR3 contains 13 residues. The DNA of the CDR3 is TGTGCCAGCAGCTCTTCCGCGGGAGTGGAGCAGTACTTC. Encoded protein: CASSSSAGVEQYF.

V and J are TRBV9 and TRBJ1-2, with a tentative D call TRBD1 (5 bases). V was clipped by 4 bases and J by 4 bases, with 17 bases between them. The length of the CDR3 is 15 residues. Germline assignment: CDR1 SGDLS and CDR2 YYNGEE. CDR3 loop: CASSPSWGAGYGYTF. In DNA, the CDR3 is TGTGCCAGCAGCCCTAGCTGGGGCGCCGGCTATGGCTACACCTTC.

This sequence joins TRBV6-5 and TRBJ1-2; perhaps TRBD1 as D (5 bases). Looked up from germline, CDR1 is MNHEY and CDR2 is SVGAGI. CDR3 size: 15 residues. Trimming stripped 0 bases from V and 5 bases from J, with 13 bases between. CDR3 residues: CASSYSLGTEYGYTF. The CDR3 nucleotides are TGTGCCAGCAGTTACTCTCTGGGGACGGAGTATGGCTACACCTTC.

The chain has TRBV10-3 and TRBJ2-1; the D is unclear. V shed 2 bases and J shed 9 bases, with 17 bases lying between them. Germline V gene sequence: CDR1 ENHRY, CDR2 SYGVKD. This CDR3 spans 15 amino acids. CDR3 region: CAISERGPSLGEQFF. The CDR3 DNA reads TGTGCCATCAGTGAGCGAGGCCCCAGTTTAGGTGAGCAGTTCTTC.

This clone has only one observation. The CDR3 bases are TGTGCCAGCAGCGTAGAGACAGGGGCCAGCAATCAGCCCCAGCATTTT. It encodes CASSVETGASNQPQHF. The chain couples TRBV7-8 to TRBJ1-5; 8 positions match TRBD1. Trimming took 5 bases from V and 1 from J; bases not matched to a gene: 7. The CDR3 length is 16 residues. Per germline, CDR1 SGHVS and CDR2 FQNEAQ. The variable domain in full, with the rest retrieved from reference TRBV7-8 and TRBJ1-5, is GAGVSQSPRYKVAKRGQDVALRCDPISGHVSLFWYQQALGQGPEFLTYFQNEAQLDKSGLPSDRFFAERPEGSVSTLKIQRTQQEDSAVYLCASSVETGASNQPQHFGDGTRLSIL.

Note on this clone: At one boundary the junction diverges from the germline segment, which might be a read error. Other nucleotide sequences from this sample produce the same CDR3. In nucleotides, the CDR3 is TGTGCCAGCAGTTTAGGAGGGGGCCGGGATCAGCCCCAGCATTTT. It specifies CASSLGGGRDQPQHF. J is TRBJ1-5 and V is TRBV7-2, with 7 bases fitting TRBD1. This CDR3 spans 15 amino acids. The germline gives CDR1 SGHTA, CDR2 FQGNSA.